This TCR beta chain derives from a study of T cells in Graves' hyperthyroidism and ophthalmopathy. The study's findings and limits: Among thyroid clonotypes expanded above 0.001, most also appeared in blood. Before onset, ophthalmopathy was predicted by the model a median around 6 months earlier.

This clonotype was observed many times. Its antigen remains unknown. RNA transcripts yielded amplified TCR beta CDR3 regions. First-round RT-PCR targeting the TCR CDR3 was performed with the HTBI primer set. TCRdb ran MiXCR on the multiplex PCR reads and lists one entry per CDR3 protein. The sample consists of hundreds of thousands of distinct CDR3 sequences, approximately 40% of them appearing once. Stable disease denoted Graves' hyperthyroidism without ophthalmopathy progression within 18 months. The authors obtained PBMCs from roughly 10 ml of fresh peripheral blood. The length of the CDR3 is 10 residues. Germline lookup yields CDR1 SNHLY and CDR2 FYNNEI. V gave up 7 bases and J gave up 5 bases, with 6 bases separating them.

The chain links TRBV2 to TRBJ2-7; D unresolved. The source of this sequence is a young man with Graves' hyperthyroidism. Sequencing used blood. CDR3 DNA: TGTGCCAGCATAGGGAACGAGCAGTACTTC. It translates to CASIGNEQYF.